The 32 T cell receptor beta chains listed next were all sequenced from one sample in a study of beta chain features in type 1 diabetes. Reverse transcribing all isolated RNA meant expressed TCRB transcripts were sequenced. The table came from immunoSEQ multiplex PCR; TCRdb's copy has only in-frame clones and leaves some out. In the table there are some 350,000 clones, 8.5% to 10% of which are singletons. These TCRs are of unknown antigen specificity. Overall study findings and caveats: There was a moderate but significant shortening of TCRB CDR3s in all four CD4+ subsets of Type 1 diabetes patients.

The sample taken for sequencing was central memory CD4+ T cells from blood. The receptors shown here come from a man aged 30-40 years with type 1 diabetes.

The sample holds a few counts of this clone. The J gene is TRBJ2-1, the V gene TRBV6-6; 10 positions match TRBD1. The CDR3 spans 14 residues. Germline V gene sequence: CDR1 MNHNY, CDR2 SVGAGI (reference sequence). Unmatched junction bases numbered 10, after V lost 5 bases and J lost 12 bases. This chain's CDR3 is CASSATGTGARQFF. CDR3 DNA: TGTGCCAGCAGTGCCACCGGGACAGGGGCACGGCAGTTCTTC.

In this sample, this clone turned up a few times. J is TRBJ2-1 and V is TRBV7-3; 9 nucleotides agree with TRBD1. Germline V lookup: CDR1 SGHTA, CDR2 FQGTGA. V gave up 5 bases and J gave up 2 bases; unmatched junction bases: 4. The length of the CDR3 is 15 residues. The CDR3 sequence is CASSLGTGTYNEQFF. Here the CDR3 DNA reads TGTGCCAGCAGCCTCGGGACAGGGACCTACAATGAGCAGTTCTTC.

This clone occurred a few times. The rearrangement links TRBV6-1 to TRBJ2-7, with a weak D call TRBD1 (6 bases). The CDR3 runs 14 residues. Germline V gives CDR1 MNHNS, CDR2 SASEGT. V was pared by 4 bases and J by 0 bases, with 10 bases between. CDR3 region: CASSGDRFSYEQYF. The CDR3 DNA follows: TGTGCCAGCAGTGGCGACAGGTTCTCCTACGAGCAGTACTTC.

The chain joins TRBV2 to TRBJ1-2; 8 nucleotides agree with TRBD1. J was trimmed by 4 bases and V by 5 bases; bases with no gene match: 3. CDR1 SNHLY and CDR2 FYNNEI come from the germline V gene. This CDR3 is 13 amino acids long. The CDR3: CASSRTGLYGYTF. The CDR3 DNA follows: TGTGCCAGCAGTAGGACAGGGCTCTATGGCTACACCTTC.

The CDR3 protein is CATQDRGLYEQYF. DNA for the CDR3: TGTGCCACCCAGGACAGGGGGCTTTACGAGCAGTACTTC. The V call is TRBV6-5, the J call TRBJ2-7, with 11 bases that match TRBD1. The CDR3 totals 13 residues. Germline V lookup: CDR1 MNHEY, CDR2 SVGAGI. V trimming: 10 bases; J trimming: 4 bases; junction bases outside the gene matches: 6.

This clone was recorded a few times. This chain connects TRBV7-6 to TRBJ2-7; perhaps TRBD1 as D (5 bases). This CDR3 has 13 residues. Trimming stripped 5 bases from V and 5 bases from J, with 13 bases between. Germline V lookup: CDR1 SGHVS, CDR2 FNYEAQ. The CDR3 coding sequence is TGTGCCAGCAGCAAAAACCAGGGAAACGAGCAGTACTTC. Amino acid sequence: CASSKNQGNEQYF.

This clone has only a few counts. The V and J genes are TRBV19 and TRBJ2-1, with 10 nucleotides matching TRBD2. The germline CDR1 and CDR2 sequences are LNHDA and SQIVND (reference sequence). Trimming at V came to 6 bases and at J to 8 bases, leaving 10 bases not matched to a gene. The CDR3 consists of 15 residues. This chain's CDR3 is CASSTPSGSVYEQFF. CDR3 in DNA: TGTGCCAGTAGCACTCCTAGCGGGAGTGTCTATGAGCAGTTCTTC.

This clone occurred many times. The genes are TRBV2 and TRBJ1-4; D is uncertain. Germline CDR1 is SNHLY and CDR2 is FYNNEI. Trimming took 1 base from V and 12 from J, leaving 9 bases between them. There are 12 residues in the CDR3. CDR3 sequence (DNA): TGTGCCAGCAGTGAAGAGGGATTGGAACTGTTTTTT. Amino acid sequence: CASSEEGLELFF.

CDR3 sequence (DNA): TGTGCCAGCAGTGAAGCGGACTATTACTACGGGGAGCTGTTTTTT. Encoded protein: CASSEADYYYGELFF. The chain carries TRBV6-1 and TRBJ2-2; D perhaps matches TRBD2 (6 bases). The V end was cut by 0 bases, the J end by 7 bases, with 12 bases between. CDR1 is MNHNS and CDR2 is SASEGT in the germline V gene. This CDR3 has 15 amino acids.

This clone turned up a few times. The J gene is TRBJ2-5, the V gene TRBV11-2, with D possibly being TRBD2 (6 bases). V lost 3 bases and J 4 bases, leaving 15 bases between the germline ends. CDR1 SGHAT and CDR2 FQNNGV come from the germline V gene. The CDR3 covers 15 residues. The CDR3 reads CASSFRWGVSETQYF. The CDR3 DNA sequence: TGTGCCAGCAGCTTCAGATGGGGGGTGTCAGAGACCCAGTACTTC.

The rearrangement links TRBV11-2 to TRBJ2-5; 8 nucleotides align to TRBD2. With 0 bases clipped from V and 2 bases from J, the junction kept 8 bases outside the gene matches. This CDR3 contains 17 residues. Germline CDR1 reads SGHAT; CDR2 reads FQNNGV. CDR3 loop: CASSLDLGVAGQETQYF. The CDR3, as DNA: TGTGCCAGCAGCTTAGATTTGGGGGTAGCGGGACAAGAGACCCAGTACTTC.

This clone was seen at least ten times. The chain links TRBV19 to TRBJ1-1; 8 nucleotides match TRBD1. With V trimmed by 3 bases and J by 7 bases, 4 bases remained unmatched. The CDR3 sequence is 13 residues long. The germline V gene has CDR1 LNHDA and CDR2 SQIVND (reference sequence). This CDR3 reads CASSILGTGEAFF. The DNA for the CDR3 is TGTGCCAGTAGTATTCTGGGGACAGGTGAAGCTTTCTTT.

This clone was detected only a few times. The V and J genes are TRBV28 and TRBJ2-1; D may be TRBD2 (5 bases). CDR1 is MDHEN, CDR2 SYDVKM, per germline. V shed 10 bases and J shed 10 bases, with 11 bases lying between them. The CDR3 runs to 10 residues. This CDR3 reads CATAREEQFF. CDR3 sequence (DNA): TGTGCCACAGCACGGGAAGAGCAGTTCTTC.

CDR3 region: CASSLEGELFF. The CDR3 DNA follows: TGTGCCAGCAGCTTAGAGGGGGAGCTGTTTTTT. The chain carries TRBV25-1 and TRBJ2-2; D is ambiguous. The length of the CDR3 is 11 residues. Germline-derived CDR1 and CDR2 are MGHDK and SYGVNS. Trimming pared 6 bases from V and 8 bases from J, leaving 7 bases between.

The gene calls are TRBV5-4 and TRBJ1-1; D gene uncertain. With 1 base removed from V and 0 bases from J, the gap between germline ends came to 4 bases. Germline V gene sequence: CDR1 SGHNT, CDR2 YYREEE (reference sequence). There are 13 residues in the CDR3. Here the CDR3 reads CASSLSMNTEAFF. As DNA, the CDR3 is TGTGCCAGCAGCTTGAGTATGAACACTGAAGCTTTCTTT.

In this sample, this clone turned up many times. The V and J genes are TRBV6-4 and TRBJ2-1; a possible D gene is TRBD2 (5 bases). Trimming shortened V by 1 base and J by 4 bases, and 8 bases separated the two germline ends. This CDR3 is built from 14 residues. Germline V gene lookup returns CDR1 MRHNA and CDR2 SNTAGT. This chain's CDR3 is CASSDFAGYNEQFF. CDR3 nucleotides: TGTGCCAGCAGTGACTTCGCGGGTTACAATGAGCAGTTCTTC.

This chain connects TRBV2 to TRBJ1-2; TRBD1 agrees at 8 bases. CDR1 is SNHLY and CDR2 is FYNNEI in the germline V gene. CDR3 length: 15 residues. V lost 7 bases to trimming and J lost 4 bases; unmatched junction nucleotides: 11. The CDR3 coding sequence is TGTGCCAGCACAGGGGGCACCGAACCATTCTATGGCTACACCTTC. Translation: CASTGGTEPFYGYTF.

There are a few counts of this clone. V gene TRBV7-9 combines with J gene TRBJ1-5, with D possibly TRBD1 on 5 matching bases. Trimming took off 5 bases at V and 4 bases at J, with 18 bases between the two ends. The germline V gene encodes CDR1 SEHNR and CDR2 FQNEAQ (reference sequence). The CDR3 spans 16 residues. CDR3: CASSQAGQGLNQPQHF. CDR3 coding DNA: TGTGCCAGCAGCCAAGCGGGGCAGGGCTTGAATCAGCCCCAGCATTTT.

The chain joins TRBV10-2 to TRBJ2-1; 7 positions agree with TRBD2. The CDR3 is made up of 14 amino acids. Germline CDR1 reads WSHSY; CDR2 reads SAAADI. Losses at the gene ends were 7 bases for V and 4 bases for J; bases not matched to a gene: 7. CDR3 DNA sequence: TGCGCCAGCAAAGGACTAGGGTCGTACAATGAGCAGTTCTTC. Amino acids: CASKGLGSYNEQFF.

In this sample, this clone turned up a few times. V is TRBV11-2 and J is TRBJ2-1; the D gene is possibly TRBD2 (5 bases). CDR1 and CDR2 from the germline V gene are SGHAT and FQNNGV. Deletions cut 1 base from V and 4 bases from J, with 14 bases between. CDR3 length equals 16 residues. The CDR3 region is CASSLGSESIYNEQFF. The DNA of the CDR3 is TGTGCCAGCAGCTTAGGTAGCGAATCAATTTACAATGAGCAGTTCTTC.

V is TRBV7-2 and J is TRBJ1-1, with D unresolved. Germline CDR1 is SGHTA and CDR2 is FQGNSA. Trimming took off 2 bases at V and 1 base at J, with 14 bases between the two ends. The CDR3 runs 16 residues. In DNA, the CDR3 is TGTGCCAGCAGCTTATTCTCCCCCTCCTCGAACACTGAAGCTTTCTTT. The encoded protein is CASSLFSPSSNTEAFF.

This sequence joins TRBV14 and TRBJ2-5; D gene ambiguous. The CDR3 consists of 14 residues. Germline CDR1 SGHDN, CDR2 FVKESK. V lost 1 base, J lost 0 bases, and 6 bases lay in between. The CDR3 loop is CASSQGPYQETQYF. CDR3 DNA: TGTGCCAGCAGCCAAGGACCGTACCAAGAGACCCAGTACTTC. The full variable domain, its missing parts supplied by reference TRBV14 and TRBJ2-5, is EAGVTQFPSHSVIEKGQTVTLRCDPISGHDNLYWYRRVMGKEIKFLLHFVKESKQDESGMPNNRFLAERTGGTYSTLKVQPAELEDSGVYFCASSQGPYQETQYFGPGTRLLVL.

This clone was observed a few times. Distinct nucleotide sequences in the sample also encode this CDR3. CDR3 protein: CASSLEPNTEAFF. The DNA of the CDR3 is TGTGCCAGCAGCTTAGAGCCGAACACTGAAGCTTTCTTT. The rearrangement joins TRBV7-2 to TRBJ1-1; D remains unclear. The CDR3 loop spans 13 amino acids. V shed 1 base and J shed 1 base, with 4 bases lying between them. The germline CDR1 and CDR2 sequences are SGHTA and FQGNSA. Drawing the rest from reference TRBV7-2 and TRBJ1-1, the complete variable domain is GAGVSQSPSNKVTEKGKDVELRCDPISGHTALYWYRQSLGQGLEFLIYFQGNSAPDKSGLPSDRFSAERTGGSVSTLTIQRTQQEDSAVYLCASSLEPNTEAFFGQGTRLTVV.

This clone came up a few times. The gene calls are TRBV4-3 and TRBJ1-3, with D uncertain. CDR1 is LGHNA, CDR2 YSLEER, per germline. V was cut by 0 bases and J by 0 bases, with 6 bases left in between. This CDR3 is built from 15 residues. CDR3 DNA: TGCGCCAGCAGCCAAGACTCGATCTCTGGAAACACCATATATTTT. Translated: CASSQDSISGNTIYF.

The chain couples TRBV13 to TRBJ2-3; D is uncertain. CDR1 is PRHDT, CDR2 FYEKMQ, per germline (reference sequence). V was shortened by 1 base and J by 0 bases, with 2 bases between the two germline ends. There are 13 residues in the CDR3. The CDR3 DNA is TGTGCCAGCAGCTTAGTAAGCACAGATACGCAGTATTTT. Encoded protein: CASSLVSTDTQYF.

The chain joins TRBV18 to TRBJ2-5; D call uncertain. Per germline, CDR1 KGHSH and CDR2 LQKENI. The V end was cut by 3 bases, the J end by 5 bases, with 13 bases between. The CDR3 contains 14 residues. CDR3 in DNA: TGTGCCAGCTCACCCCCTGGGTTCGCGGAGACCCAGTACTTC. Encoded protein: CASSPPGFAETQYF.

This clone was observed a few times. This chain links TRBV10-2 with TRBJ1-5; 9 nucleotides align to TRBD1. V was clipped by 8 bases and J by 0 bases; unmatched bases: 11. CDR3 size: 17 residues. Germline CDR1 WSHSY, CDR2 SAAADI. The CDR3 nucleotides read TGCGCCAGCGCCTGGGACAGGGAAAGTTATAGCAATCAGCCCCAGCATTTT. This translates into CASAWDRESYSNQPQHF.

There are many counts of this clone. The chain links TRBV10-3 to TRBJ2-7; D is unresolved. The CDR3 loop spans 12 amino acids. The germline V gene encodes CDR1 ENHRY and CDR2 SYGVKD. Trimming took 3 bases from V and 3 from J, leaving 6 bases between them. CDR3: CAISEGDYEQYF. As DNA, the CDR3 is TGTGCCATCAGTGAAGGAGACTACGAGCAGTACTTC.

The CDR3 nucleotides read TGTGCCAGCAGCCTAGGGACTAGCGGGAGTGAGCAGTACTTC. This encodes CASSLGTSGSEQYF. The V and J genes are TRBV9 and TRBJ2-7; TRBD2 matches at 14 bases. The J segment lost 7 bases and the V segment lost 4 bases, leaving 4 bases of the junction unmatched. This CDR3 contains 14 residues. The germline CDR1 and CDR2 sequences are SGDLS and YYNGEE. Drawing the rest from reference TRBV9 and TRBJ2-7, the complete variable domain is DSGVTQTPKHLITATGQRVTLRCSPRSGDLSVYWYQQSLDQGLQFLIQYYNGEERAKGNILERFSAQQFPDLHSELNLSSLELGDSALYFCASSLGTSGSEQYFGPGTRLTVT.

The J gene is TRBJ2-1, the V gene TRBV18, with no clear D. This CDR3 is 13 amino acids long. Germline-derived CDR1 and CDR2 are KGHSH and LQKENI. V dropped 4 bases and J dropped 5 bases, with 9 bases sitting between them. The CDR3: CASSRSPDNEQFF. The CDR3 region has the DNA TGTGCCAGCTCACGATCGCCCGACAATGAGCAGTTCTTC.

This clone was picked up a small number of times. V usage is TRBV10-3 and J usage is TRBJ2-5; D gene uncertain. V was shortened by 10 bases and J by 4 bases, with 22 bases between the two germline ends. There are 15 residues in the CDR3. Germline lookup yields CDR1 ENHRY and CDR2 SYGVKD. CDR3 residues: CASRLLGPTRETQYF. CDR3 sequence (DNA): TGTGCCAGCAGACTTCTCGGACCAACCCGAGAGACCCAGTACTTC.

The chain couples TRBV2 to TRBJ2-5; maybe TRBD2 (5 bases). CDR3 length: 13 residues. Germline V CDR1 and CDR2: SNHLY, FYNNEI. Trimming left V 8 bases short and J 5 bases short, with 15 bases between. This chain's CDR3 is CASGEEGRETQYF. The CDR3 coding sequence is TGTGCCAGCGGAGAAGAGGGCCGGGAGACCCAGTACTTC.